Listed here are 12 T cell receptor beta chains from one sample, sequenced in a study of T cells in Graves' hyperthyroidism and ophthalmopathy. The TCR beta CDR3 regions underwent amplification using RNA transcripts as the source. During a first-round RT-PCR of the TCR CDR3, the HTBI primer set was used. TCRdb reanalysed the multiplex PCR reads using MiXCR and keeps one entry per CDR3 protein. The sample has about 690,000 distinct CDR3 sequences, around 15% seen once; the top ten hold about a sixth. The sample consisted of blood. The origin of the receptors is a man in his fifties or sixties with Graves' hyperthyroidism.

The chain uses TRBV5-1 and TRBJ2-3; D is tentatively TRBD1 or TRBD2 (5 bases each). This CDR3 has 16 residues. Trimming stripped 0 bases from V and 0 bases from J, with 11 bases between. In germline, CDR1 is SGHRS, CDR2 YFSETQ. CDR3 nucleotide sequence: TGCGCCAGCAGCTTGGATGGGGGAGCTAGCACAGATACGCAGTATTTT. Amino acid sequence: CASSLDGGASTDTQYF.

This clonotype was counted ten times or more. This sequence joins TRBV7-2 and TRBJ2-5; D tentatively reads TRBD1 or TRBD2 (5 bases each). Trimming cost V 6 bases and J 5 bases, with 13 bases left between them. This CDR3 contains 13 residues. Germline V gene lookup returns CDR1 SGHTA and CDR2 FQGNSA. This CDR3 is CASRGTLSETQYF. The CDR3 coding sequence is TGTGCCAGCAGAGGGACGTTGTCGGAGACCCAGTACTTC. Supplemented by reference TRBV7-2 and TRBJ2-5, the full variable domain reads GAGVSQSPSNKVTEKGKDVELRCDPISGHTALYWYRQSLGQGLEFLIYFQGNSAPDKSGLPSDRFSAERTGGSVSTLTIQRTQQEDSAVYLCASRGTLSETQYFGPGTRLLVL.

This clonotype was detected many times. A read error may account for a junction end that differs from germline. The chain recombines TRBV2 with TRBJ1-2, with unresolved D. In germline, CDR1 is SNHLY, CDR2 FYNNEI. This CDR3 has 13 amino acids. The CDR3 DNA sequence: TGTGCCAGCAGTGAACCCAGGACCTATGATTTTTCCTTC. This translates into CASSEPRTYDFSF.

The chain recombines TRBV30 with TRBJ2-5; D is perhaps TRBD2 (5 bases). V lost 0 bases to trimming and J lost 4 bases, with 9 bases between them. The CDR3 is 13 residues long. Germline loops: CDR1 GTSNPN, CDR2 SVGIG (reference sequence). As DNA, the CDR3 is TGTGCCTGGAGTGTGGGAGTCCGAGAGACCCAGTACTTC. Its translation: CAWSVGVRETQYF.

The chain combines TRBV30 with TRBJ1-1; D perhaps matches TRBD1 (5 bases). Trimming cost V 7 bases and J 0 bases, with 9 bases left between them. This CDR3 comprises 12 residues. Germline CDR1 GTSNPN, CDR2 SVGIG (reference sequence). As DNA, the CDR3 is TGTGCCTTCGACAGACTGAACACTGAAGCTTTCTTT. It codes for CAFDRLNTEAFF.

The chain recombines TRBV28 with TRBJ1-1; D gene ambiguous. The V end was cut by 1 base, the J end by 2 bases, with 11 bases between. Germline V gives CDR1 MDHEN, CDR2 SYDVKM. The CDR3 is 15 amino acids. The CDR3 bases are TGTGCCAGCAGTTTATTTGGGGAAGGAAACACTGAAGCTTTCTTT. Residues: CASSLFGEGNTEAFF.

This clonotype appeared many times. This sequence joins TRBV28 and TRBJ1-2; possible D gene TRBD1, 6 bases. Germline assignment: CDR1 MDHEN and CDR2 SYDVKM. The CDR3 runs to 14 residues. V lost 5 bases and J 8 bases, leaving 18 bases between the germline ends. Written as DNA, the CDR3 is TGTGCCAGCAGTCCCTACTCGGACAGCCGAGGCTACACCTTC. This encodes CASSPYSDSRGYTF.

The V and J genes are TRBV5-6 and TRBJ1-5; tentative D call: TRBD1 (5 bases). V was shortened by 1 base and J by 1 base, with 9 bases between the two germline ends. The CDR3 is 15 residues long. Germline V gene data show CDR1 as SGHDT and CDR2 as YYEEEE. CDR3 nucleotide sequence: TGTGCCAGCAGCTTGACGGGGGAAAGCAATCAGCCCCAGCATTTT. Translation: CASSLTGESNQPQHF.

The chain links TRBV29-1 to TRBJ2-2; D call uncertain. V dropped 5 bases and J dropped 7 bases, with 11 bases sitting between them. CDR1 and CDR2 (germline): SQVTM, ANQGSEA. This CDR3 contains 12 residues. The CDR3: CSVLGQSGELFF. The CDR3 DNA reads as TGCAGCGTTCTCGGTCAGAGCGGGGAGCTGTTTTTT.

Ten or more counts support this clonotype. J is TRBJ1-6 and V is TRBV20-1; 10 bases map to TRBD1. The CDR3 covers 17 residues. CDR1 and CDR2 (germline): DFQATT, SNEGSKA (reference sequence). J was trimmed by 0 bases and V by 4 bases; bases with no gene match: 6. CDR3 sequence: CSATGQGWLSYNSPLHF. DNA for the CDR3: TGCAGTGCTACGGGACAGGGGTGGCTCTCCTATAATTCACCCCTCCACTTT.

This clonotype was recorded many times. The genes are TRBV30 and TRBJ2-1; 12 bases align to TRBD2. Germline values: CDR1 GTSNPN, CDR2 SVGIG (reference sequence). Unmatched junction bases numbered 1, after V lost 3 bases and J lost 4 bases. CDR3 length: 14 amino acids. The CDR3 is CAWSGTSGYNEQFF. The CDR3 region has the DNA TGTGCCTGGAGCGGGACTAGCGGGTACAATGAGCAGTTCTTC.

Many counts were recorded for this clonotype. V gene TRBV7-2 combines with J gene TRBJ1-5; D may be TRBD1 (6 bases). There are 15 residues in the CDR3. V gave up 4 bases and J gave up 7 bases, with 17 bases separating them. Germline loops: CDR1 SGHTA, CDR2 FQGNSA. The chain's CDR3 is CASSSQSRGSQPQHF. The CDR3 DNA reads TGTGCCAGCAGCTCCCAGAGCAGGGGTAGCCAGCCCCAGCATTTT.